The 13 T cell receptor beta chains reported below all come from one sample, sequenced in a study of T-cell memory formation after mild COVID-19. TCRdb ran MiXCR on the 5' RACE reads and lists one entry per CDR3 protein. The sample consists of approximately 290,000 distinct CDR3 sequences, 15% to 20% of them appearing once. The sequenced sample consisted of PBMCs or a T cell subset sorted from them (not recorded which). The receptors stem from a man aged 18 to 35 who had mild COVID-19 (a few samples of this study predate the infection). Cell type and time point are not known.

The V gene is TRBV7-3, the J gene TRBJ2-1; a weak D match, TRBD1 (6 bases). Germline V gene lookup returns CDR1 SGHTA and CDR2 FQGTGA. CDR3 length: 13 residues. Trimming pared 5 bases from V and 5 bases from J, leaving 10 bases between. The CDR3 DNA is TGTGCCAGCAGCCCAAACAGGGACAATGAGCAGTTCTTC. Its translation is CASSPNRDNEQFF.

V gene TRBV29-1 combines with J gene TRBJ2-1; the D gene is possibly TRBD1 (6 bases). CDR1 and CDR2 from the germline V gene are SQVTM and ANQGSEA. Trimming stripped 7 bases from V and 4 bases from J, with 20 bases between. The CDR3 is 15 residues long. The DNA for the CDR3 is TGCAGCGCCACAGGGAACATTCAGATATACAATGAGCAGTTCTTC. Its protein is CSATGNIQIYNEQFF.

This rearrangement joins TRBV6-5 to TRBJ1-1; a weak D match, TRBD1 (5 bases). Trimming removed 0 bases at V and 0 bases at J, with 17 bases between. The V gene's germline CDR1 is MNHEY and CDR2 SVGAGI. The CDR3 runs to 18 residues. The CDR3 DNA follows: TGTGCCAGCAGTTACTCGATACGTCTGGACATCATGAACACTGAAGCTTTCTTT. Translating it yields CASSYSIRLDIMNTEAFF.

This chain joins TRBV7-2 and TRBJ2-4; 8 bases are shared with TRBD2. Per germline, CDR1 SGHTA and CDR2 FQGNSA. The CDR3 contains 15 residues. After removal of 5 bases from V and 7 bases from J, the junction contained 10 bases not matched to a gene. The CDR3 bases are TGTGCCAGCAGCGCCCTTGGCGGGGGGCTTAACATTCAGTACTTC. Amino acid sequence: CASSALGGGLNIQYF.

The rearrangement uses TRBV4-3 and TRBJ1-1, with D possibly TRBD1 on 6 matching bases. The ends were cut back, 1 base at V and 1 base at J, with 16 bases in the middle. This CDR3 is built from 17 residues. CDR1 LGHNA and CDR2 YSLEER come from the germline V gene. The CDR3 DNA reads TGCGCCAGCAGCCAAGTCTGGAACGCGGGACAGAACACTGAAGCTTTCTTT. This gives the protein CASSQVWNAGQNTEAFF.

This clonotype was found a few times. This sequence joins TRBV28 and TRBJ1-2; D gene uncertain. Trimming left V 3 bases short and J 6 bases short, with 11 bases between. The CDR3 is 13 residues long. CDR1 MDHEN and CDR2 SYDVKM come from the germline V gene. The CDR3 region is CASSFGSGDGYTF. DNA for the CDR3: TGTGCCAGCAGTTTTGGGTCAGGCGATGGCTACACCTTC.

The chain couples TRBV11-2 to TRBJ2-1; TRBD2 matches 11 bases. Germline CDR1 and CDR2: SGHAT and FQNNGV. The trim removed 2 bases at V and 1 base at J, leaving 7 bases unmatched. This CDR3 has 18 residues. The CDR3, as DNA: TGTGCCAGCAGCTTATTGACCCTAGCGGGGGGTTCCTACAATGAGCAGTTCTTC. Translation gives CASSLLTLAGGSYNEQFF.

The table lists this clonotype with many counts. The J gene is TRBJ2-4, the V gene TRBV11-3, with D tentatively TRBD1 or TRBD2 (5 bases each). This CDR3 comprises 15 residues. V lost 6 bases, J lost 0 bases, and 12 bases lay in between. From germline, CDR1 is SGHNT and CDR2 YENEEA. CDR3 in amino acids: CASSSGTEAKNIQYF. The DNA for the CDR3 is TGTGCCAGCAGTTCGGGGACCGAAGCCAAAAACATTCAGTACTTC.

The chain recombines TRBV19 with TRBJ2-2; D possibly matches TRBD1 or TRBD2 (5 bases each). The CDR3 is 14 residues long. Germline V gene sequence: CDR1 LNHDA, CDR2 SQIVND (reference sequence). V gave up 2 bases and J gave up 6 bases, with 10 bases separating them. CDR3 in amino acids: CASSIFRGAGELFF. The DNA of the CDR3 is TGTGCCAGTAGTATATTTCGGGGCGCCGGGGAGCTGTTTTTT.

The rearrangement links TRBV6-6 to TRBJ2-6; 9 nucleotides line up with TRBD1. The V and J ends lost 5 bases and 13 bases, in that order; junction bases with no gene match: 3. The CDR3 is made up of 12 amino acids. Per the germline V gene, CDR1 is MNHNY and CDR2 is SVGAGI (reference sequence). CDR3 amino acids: CASSRDREVLTF. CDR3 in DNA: TGTGCCAGCAGTAGGGACAGGGAGGTCCTGACTTTC.

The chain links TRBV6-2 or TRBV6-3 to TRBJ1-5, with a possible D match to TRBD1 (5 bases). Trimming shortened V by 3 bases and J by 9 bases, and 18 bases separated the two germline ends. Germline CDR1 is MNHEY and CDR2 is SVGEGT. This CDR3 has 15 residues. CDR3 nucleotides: TGTGCCAGCAGTTATACGGAGGGGATTAAACCGCCCCAGCATTTT. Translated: CASSYTEGIKPPQHF.

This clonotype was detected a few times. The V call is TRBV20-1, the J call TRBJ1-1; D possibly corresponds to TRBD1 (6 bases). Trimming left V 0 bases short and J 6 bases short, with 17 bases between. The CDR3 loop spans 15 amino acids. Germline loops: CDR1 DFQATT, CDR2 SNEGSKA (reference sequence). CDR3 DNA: TGCAGTGCTAGAGACGTTGACAGGTCTGACCCTGAAGCTTTCTTT. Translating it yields CSARDVDRSDPEAFF.

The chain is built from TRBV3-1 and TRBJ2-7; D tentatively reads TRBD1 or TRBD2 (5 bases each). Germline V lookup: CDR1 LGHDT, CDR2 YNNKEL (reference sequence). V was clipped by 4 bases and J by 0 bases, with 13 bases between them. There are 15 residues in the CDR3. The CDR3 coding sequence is TGTGCCAGCAGCCGACAATGGGGGAGCTCCTACGAGCAGTACTTC. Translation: CASSRQWGSSYEQYF.